A single sample is the source of the 6 T cell receptor beta chains below, sequenced in a study of cytomegalovirus exposure and HLA in healthy donors. PCR was performed using 60 Vbeta and 13 Jbeta primers. Profiled with immunoSEQ multiplex PCR; TCRdb holds only in-frame clones, not every one. The table lists roughly 150,000 clones, about 81% of them singletons. The specimen was PBMCs. The receptors stem from a girl aged 2 to 10 in good health and CMV-seropositive.

This chain links TRBV28 with TRBJ1-4; D ambiguous. The CDR3 loop spans 11 amino acids. Germline assignment: CDR1 MDHEN and CDR2 SYDVKM. The V gene lost 8 bases and the J gene lost 10 bases, with 11 bases spanning the gap. Here the CDR3 reads CASEDGRKLFF. DNA of the CDR3: TGTGCCAGCGAAGATGGGAGAAAACTGTTTTTT.

The chain carries TRBV5-1 and TRBJ1-1, with TRBD1 matching over 7 bases. Germline CDR1 is SGHRS and CDR2 is YFSETQ. V gave up 4 bases and J gave up 1 base; unmatched junction bases: 4. The CDR3 is 14 amino acids. This CDR3 is CASSLRTGNTEAFF. CDR3 nucleotide sequence: TGCGCCAGCAGCCTAAGGACAGGGAACACTGAAGCTTTCTTT.

The V call is TRBV30, the J call TRBJ2-2; D remains unclear. This CDR3 comprises 12 residues. With 0 bases removed from V and 7 bases from J, the gap between germline ends came to 6 bases. CDR1 and CDR2 (germline): GTSNPN, SVGIG (reference sequence). CDR3 sequence reads: CAWSVQLGELFF. The CDR3, as DNA: TGTGCCTGGAGTGTACAGCTCGGGGAGCTGTTTTTT. Filled out from reference TRBV30 and TRBJ2-2, the complete variable domain reads SQTIHQWPATLVQPVGSPLSLECTVEGTSNPNLYWYRQAAGRGLQLLFYSVGIGQISSEVPQNLSASRPQDRQFILSSKKLLLSDSGFYLCAWSVQLGELFFGEGSRLTVL.

The rearrangement uses TRBV30 and TRBJ2-7; tentative D call: TRBD1 (7 bases). Germline CDR1 GTSNPN, CDR2 SVGIG (reference sequence). Trimming took 3 bases from V and 2 from J, leaving 11 bases between them. The CDR3 length is 13 residues. The CDR3 region is CAWRARGAYEQYF. Written as DNA, the CDR3 is TGTGCCTGGAGGGCCAGGGGGGCCTACGAGCAGTACTTC.

The chain has TRBV28 and TRBJ2-7; 8 nucleotides agree with TRBD2. Germline trimming cut 7 bases from V and 3 bases from J; bases unmatched to any gene: 8. Germline V gene data show CDR1 as MDHEN and CDR2 as SYDVKM. The CDR3 totals 14 residues. CDR3: CASIRLAGFYEQYF. CDR3 DNA sequence: TGTGCCAGCATCCGTCTAGCGGGCTTCTACGAGCAGTACTTC. The full variable domain, completed using reference TRBV28 and TRBJ2-7, is DVKVTQSSRYLVKRTGEKVFLECVQDMDHENMFWYRQDPGLGLRLIYFSYDVKMKEKGDIPEGYSVSREKKERFSLILESASTNQTSMYLCASIRLAGFYEQYFGPGTRLTVT.

The V gene is TRBV5-4, the J gene TRBJ1-2, with TRBD1 matching 7 bases. CDR3 length equals 16 residues. The V segment lost 3 bases and the J segment 2 bases; nucleotides outside the gene matches: 10. The germline gives CDR1 SGHNT, CDR2 YYREEE (reference sequence). The CDR3 loop is CASSSKDRAENYGYTF. The CDR3 coding sequence is TGTGCCAGCAGCTCAAAAGACAGGGCGGAAAACTATGGCTACACCTTC.